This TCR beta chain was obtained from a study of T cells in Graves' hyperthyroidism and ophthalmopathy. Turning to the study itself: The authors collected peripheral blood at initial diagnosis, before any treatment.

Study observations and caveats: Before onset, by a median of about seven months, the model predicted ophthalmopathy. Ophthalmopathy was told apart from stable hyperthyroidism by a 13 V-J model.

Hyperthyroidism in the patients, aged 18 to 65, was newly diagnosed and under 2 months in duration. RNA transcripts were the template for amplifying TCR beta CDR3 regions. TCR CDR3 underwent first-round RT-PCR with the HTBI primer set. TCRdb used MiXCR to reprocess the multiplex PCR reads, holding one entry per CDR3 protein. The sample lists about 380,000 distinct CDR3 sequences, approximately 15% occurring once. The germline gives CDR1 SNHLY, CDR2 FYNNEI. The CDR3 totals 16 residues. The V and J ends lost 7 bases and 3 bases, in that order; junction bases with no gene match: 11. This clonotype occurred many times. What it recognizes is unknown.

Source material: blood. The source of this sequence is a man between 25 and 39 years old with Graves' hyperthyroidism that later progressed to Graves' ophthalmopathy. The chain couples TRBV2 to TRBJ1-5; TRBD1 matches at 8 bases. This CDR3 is CASTIGQGGLNQPQHF. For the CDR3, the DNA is TGTGCCAGCACGATCGGACAGGGCGGGCTCAATCAGCCCCAGCATTTT.